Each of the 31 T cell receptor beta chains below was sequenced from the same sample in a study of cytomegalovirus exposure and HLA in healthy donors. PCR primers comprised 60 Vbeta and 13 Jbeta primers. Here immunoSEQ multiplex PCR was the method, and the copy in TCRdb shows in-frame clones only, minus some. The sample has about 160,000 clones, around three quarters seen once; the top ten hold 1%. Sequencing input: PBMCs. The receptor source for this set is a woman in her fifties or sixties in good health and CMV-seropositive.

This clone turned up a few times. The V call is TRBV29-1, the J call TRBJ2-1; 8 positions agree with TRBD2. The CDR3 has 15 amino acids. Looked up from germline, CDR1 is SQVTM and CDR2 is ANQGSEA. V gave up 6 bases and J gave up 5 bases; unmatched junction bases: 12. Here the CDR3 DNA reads TGCAGCGTCCCCGTGGGTAGCGGGACTAACAATGAGCAGTTCTTC. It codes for CSVPVGSGTNNEQFF.

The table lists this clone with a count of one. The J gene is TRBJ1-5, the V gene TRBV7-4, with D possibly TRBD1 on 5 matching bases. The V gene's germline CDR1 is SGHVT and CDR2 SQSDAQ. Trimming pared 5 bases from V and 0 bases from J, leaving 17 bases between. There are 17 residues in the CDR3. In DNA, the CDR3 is TGTGCCAGCAGCCGAATCCCGGGACTGCATAGCAATCAGCCCCAGCATTTT. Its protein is CASSRIPGLHSNQPQHF.

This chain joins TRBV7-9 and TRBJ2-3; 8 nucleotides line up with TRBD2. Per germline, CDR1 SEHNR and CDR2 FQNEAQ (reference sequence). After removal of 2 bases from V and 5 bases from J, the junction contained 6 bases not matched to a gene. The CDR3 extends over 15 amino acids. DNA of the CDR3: TGTGCCAGCAGCTTAATTCAGCGGGAGTTAGATACGCAGTATTTT. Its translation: CASSLIQRELDTQYF.

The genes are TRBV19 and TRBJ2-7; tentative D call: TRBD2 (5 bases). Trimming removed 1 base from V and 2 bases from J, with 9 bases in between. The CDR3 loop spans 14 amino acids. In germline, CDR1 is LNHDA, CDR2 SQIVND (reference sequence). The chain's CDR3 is CASSIVSGTYEQYF. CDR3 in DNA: TGTGCCAGTAGTATAGTTTCCGGGACCTACGAGCAGTACTTC.

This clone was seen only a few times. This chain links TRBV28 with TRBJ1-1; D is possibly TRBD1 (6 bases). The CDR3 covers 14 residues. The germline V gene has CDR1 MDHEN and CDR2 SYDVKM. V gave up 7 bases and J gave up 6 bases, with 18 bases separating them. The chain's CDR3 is CASTVGGRTAEAFF. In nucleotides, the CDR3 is TGTGCCAGCACCGTCGGGGGGCGAACCGCTGAAGCTTTCTTT.

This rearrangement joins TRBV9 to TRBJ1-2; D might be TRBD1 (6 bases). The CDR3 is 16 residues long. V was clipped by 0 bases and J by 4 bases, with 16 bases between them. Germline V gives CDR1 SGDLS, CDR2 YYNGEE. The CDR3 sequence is CASSVGSQGIGYGYTF. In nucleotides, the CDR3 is TGTGCCAGCAGCGTAGGAAGTCAGGGGATTGGCTATGGCTACACCTTC.

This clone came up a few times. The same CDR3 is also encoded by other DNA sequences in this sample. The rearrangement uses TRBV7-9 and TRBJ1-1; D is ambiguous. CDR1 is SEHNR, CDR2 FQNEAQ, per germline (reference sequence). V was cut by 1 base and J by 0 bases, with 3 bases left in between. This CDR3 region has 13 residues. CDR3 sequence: CASSLDMNTEAFF. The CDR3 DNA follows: TGTGCCAGCAGCTTAGATATGAACACTGAAGCTTTCTTT.

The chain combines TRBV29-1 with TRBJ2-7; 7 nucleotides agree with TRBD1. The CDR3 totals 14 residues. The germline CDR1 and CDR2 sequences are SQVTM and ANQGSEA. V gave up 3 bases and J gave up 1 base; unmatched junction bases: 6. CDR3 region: CSVETPGQSYEQYF. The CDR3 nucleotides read TGCAGCGTTGAGACCCCGGGACAGTCCTACGAGCAGTACTTC.

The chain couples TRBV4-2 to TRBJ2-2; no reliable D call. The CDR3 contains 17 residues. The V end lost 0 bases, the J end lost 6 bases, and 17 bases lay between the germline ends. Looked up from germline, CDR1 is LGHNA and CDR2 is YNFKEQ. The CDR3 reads CASSQDPLVLQAGELFF. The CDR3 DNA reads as TGTGCCAGCAGCCAAGATCCTCTGGTACTTCAAGCCGGGGAGCTGTTTTTT.

The CDR3 DNA reads TGTGCCAGCAGCTTCGCGGCGGGAGGCCAAGAGACCCAGTACTTC. Its translation: CASSFAAGGQETQYF. The chain has TRBV7-9 and TRBJ2-5; 8 bases are a match to TRBD2. Trimming cost V 3 bases and J 1 base; bases outside gene matches: 4. Germline V lookup: CDR1 SEHNR, CDR2 FQNEAQ (reference sequence). This CDR3 has 15 amino acids. Filled out from reference TRBV7-9 and TRBJ2-5, the complete variable domain reads DTGVSQNPRHKITKRGQNVTFRCDPISEHNRLYWYRQTLGQGPEFLTYFQNEAQLEKSRLLSDRFSAERPKGSFSTLEIQRTEQGDSAMYLCASSFAAGGQETQYFGPGTRLLVL.

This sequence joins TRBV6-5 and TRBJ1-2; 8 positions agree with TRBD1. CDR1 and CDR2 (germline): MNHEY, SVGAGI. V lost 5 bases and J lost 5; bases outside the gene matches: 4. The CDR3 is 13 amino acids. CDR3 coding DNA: TGTGCCAGCAGTCCCGGGACAGGTTATGGCTACACCTTC. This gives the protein CASSPGTGYGYTF.

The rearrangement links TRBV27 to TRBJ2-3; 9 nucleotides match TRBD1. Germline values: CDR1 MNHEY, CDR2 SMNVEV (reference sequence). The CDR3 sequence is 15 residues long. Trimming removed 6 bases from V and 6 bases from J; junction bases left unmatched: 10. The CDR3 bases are TGTGCCAGCAGCCGAAACAGGGGGCCTCGGGATACGCAGTATTTT. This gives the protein CASSRNRGPRDTQYF.

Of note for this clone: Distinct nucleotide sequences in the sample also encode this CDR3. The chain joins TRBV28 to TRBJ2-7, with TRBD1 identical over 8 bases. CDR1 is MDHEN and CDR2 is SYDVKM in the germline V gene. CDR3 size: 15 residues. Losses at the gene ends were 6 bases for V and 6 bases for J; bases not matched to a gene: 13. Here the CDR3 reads CASSFLGQALFEQYF. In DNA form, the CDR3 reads TGTGCCAGCAGCTTTCTGGGACAGGCTTTGTTCGAGCAGTACTTC.

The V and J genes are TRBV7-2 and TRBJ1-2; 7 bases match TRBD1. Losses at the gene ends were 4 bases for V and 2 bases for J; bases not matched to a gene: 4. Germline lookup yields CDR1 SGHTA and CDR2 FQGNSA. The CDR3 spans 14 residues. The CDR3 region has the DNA TGTGCCAGCAGCTCAAAACAGGGGAACTATGGCTACACCTTC. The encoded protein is CASSSKQGNYGYTF.

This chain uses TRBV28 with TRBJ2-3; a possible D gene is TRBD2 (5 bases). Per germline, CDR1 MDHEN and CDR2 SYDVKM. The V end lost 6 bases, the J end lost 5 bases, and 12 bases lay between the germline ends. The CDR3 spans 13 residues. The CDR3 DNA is TGTGCCAGCAGACTAGTGATGGGAGATACGCAGTATTTT. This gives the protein CASRLVMGDTQYF.

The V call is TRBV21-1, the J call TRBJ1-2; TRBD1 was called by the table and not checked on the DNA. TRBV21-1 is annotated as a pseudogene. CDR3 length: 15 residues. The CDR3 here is CASSTHRGTNYGYTF. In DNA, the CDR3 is TGTGCCAGCAGCACCCACAGGGGAACTAACTATGGCTACACCTTC.

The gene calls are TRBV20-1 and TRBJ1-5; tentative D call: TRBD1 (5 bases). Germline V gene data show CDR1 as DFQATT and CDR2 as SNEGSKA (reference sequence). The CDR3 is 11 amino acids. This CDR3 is CSWTRQSAQHF. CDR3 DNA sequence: TGCAGCTGGACAAGGCAATCCGCCCAGCATTTT.

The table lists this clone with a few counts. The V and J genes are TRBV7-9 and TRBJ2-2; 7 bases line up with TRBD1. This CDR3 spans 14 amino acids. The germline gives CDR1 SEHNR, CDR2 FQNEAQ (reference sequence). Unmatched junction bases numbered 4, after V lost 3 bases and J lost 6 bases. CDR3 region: CASSFNRGSGELFF. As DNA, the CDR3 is TGTGCCAGCAGCTTTAACAGGGGATCCGGGGAGCTGTTTTTT.

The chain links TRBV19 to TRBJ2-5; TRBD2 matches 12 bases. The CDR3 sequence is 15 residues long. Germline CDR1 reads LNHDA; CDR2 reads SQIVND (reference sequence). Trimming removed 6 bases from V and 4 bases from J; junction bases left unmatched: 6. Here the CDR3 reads CASSRGLAGLETQYF. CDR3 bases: TGTGCCAGTAGCAGGGGACTAGCGGGCTTAGAGACCCAGTACTTC. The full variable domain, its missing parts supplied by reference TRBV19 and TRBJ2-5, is DGGITQSPKYLFRKEGQNVTLSCEQNLNHDAMYWYRQDPGQGLRLIYYSQIVNDFQKGDIAEGYSVSREKKESFPLTVTSAQKNPTAFYLCASSRGLAGLETQYFGPGTRLLVL.

The CDR3 reads CASSWDHRGDEQFF. For the CDR3, the DNA is TGTGCCAGCAGCTGGGACCACAGGGGGGACGAGCAGTTCTTC. The chain joins TRBV7-9 to TRBJ2-1; 8 nucleotides align to TRBD1. This CDR3 has 14 residues. Germline V gene lookup returns CDR1 SEHNR and CDR2 FQNEAQ (reference sequence). V lost 4 bases to trimming and J lost 10 bases; unmatched junction nucleotides: 9. The full variable domain, its missing parts supplied by reference TRBV7-9 and TRBJ2-1, is DTGVSQNPRHKITKRGQNVTFRCDPISEHNRLYWYRQTLGQGPEFLTYFQNEAQLEKSRLLSDRFSAERPKGSFSTLEIQRTEQGDSAMYLCASSWDHRGDEQFFGPGTRLTVL.

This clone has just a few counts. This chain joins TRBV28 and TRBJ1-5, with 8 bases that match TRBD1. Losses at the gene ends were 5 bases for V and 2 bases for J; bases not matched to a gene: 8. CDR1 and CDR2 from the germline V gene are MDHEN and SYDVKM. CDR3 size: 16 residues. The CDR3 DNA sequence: TGTGCCAGCAGTCTTCGGACAGGGAATCGCAATCAGCCCCAGCATTTT. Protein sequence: CASSLRTGNRNQPQHF.

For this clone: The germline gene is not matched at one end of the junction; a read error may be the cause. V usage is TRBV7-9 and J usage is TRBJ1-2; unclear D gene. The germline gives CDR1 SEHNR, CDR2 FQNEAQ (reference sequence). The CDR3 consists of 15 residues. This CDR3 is CSSSLGAGGNYGYTF. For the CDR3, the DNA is TGTTCCAGCAGCTTAGGCGCAGGAGGGAACTATGGCTACACCTTC.

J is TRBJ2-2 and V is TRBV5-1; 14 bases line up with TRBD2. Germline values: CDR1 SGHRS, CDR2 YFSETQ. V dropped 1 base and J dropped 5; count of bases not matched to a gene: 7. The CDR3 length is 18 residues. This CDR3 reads CASSLPRLAGGRTGELFF. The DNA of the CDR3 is TGCGCCAGCAGCTTGCCTAGACTAGCGGGAGGGAGGACCGGGGAGCTGTTTTTT.

The CDR3 sequence is CATSRTVGTGELFF. CDR3 coding DNA: TGTGCCACCAGCCGGACAGTCGGCACCGGGGAGCTGTTTTTT. The J gene is TRBJ2-2, the V gene TRBV15, with D tentatively TRBD1 (6 bases). CDR1 is LNHNV, CDR2 YYDKDF, per germline (reference sequence). The CDR3 is 14 residues long. V dropped 5 bases and J dropped 4 bases, with 11 bases sitting between them.

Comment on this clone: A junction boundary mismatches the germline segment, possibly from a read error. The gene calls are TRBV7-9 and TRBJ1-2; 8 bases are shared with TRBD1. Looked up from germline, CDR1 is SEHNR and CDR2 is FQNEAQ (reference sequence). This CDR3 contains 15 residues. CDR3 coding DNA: TGTTCCAGCACCTCAGACAGGGGAGCTAACTATGGCTACACCTTC. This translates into CSSTSDRGANYGYTF.

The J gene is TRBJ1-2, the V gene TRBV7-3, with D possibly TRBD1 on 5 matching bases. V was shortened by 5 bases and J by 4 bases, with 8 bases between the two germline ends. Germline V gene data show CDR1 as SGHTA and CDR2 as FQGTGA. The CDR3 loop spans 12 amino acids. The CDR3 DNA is TGTGCCAGCAGCGCGGGGCTCTATGGCTACACCTTC. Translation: CASSAGLYGYTF. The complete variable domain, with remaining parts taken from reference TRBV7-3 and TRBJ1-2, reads GAGVSQTPSNKVTEKGKYVELRCDPISGHTALYWYRQSLGQGPEFLIYFQGTGAADDSGLPNDRFFAVRPEGSVSTLKIQRTERGDSAVYLCASSAGLYGYTFGSGTRLTVV.

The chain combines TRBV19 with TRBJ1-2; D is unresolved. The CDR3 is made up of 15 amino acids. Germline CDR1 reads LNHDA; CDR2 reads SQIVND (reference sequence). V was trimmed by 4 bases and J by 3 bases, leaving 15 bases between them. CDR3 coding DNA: TGTGCCAGTAGTAACTACCCGGGGAGAGACTATGGCTACACCTTC. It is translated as CASSNYPGRDYGYTF.

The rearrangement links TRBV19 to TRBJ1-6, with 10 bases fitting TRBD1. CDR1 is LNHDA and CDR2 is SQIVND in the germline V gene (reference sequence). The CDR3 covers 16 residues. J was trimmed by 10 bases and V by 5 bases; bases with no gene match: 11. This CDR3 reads CASSVGDRGLGSPLHF. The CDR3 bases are TGTGCCAGTAGTGTGGGCGACAGGGGGCTCGGATCACCCCTCCACTTT.

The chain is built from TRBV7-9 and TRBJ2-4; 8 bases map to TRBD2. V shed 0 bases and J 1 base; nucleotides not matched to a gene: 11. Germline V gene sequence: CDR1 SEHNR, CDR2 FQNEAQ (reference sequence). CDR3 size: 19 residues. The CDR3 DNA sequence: TGTGCCAGCAGCTTAGCACGGGGGGGCCCGAGTGTGGCCAAAAACATTCAGTACTTC. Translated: CASSLARGGPSVAKNIQYF.

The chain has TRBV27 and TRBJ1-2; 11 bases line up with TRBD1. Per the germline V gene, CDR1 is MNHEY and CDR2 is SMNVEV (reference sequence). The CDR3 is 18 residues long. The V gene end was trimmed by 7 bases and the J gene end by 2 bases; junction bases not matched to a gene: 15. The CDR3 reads CASMDTRDRGIGNYGYTF. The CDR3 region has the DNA TGTGCCAGCATGGATACACGGGACAGGGGGATCGGGAACTATGGCTACACCTTC.

CDR3 protein: CASSLFTAAYEQYF. DNA of the CDR3: TGCGCCAGCAGCTTATTTACCGCAGCCTACGAGCAGTACTTC. The V gene is TRBV5-1, the J gene TRBJ2-7; no clear D gene. CDR3 length: 14 residues. V was clipped by 2 bases and J by 2 bases, with 11 bases between them. Germline CDR1 and CDR2: SGHRS and YFSETQ.